This passage covers 20 T cell receptor beta chains from one sample sequenced in a study of T cells after yellow fever vaccination. Using its own MiXCR run on the 5' RACE reads, TCRdb lists one record per CDR3 protein. The repertoire consists of more than 95,000 distinct CDR3 sequences, with 13% to 15% occurring once and the leading ten covering roughly 45%. Sequenced here: CD8+ T cells sorted from PBMCs, sampled 5 days after the yellow fever booster vaccination. The origin of the receptors is a man younger than 35 who received the YFV17D yellow fever vaccine.

The chain joins TRBV20-1 to TRBJ2-5; 10 bases match TRBD2. With 4 bases clipped from V and 4 bases from J, the junction kept 9 bases outside the gene matches. Germline V gives CDR1 DFQATT, CDR2 SNEGSKA (reference sequence). The CDR3 has 15 residues. CDR3 region: CSAKRAGGPGETQYF. CDR3 sequence (DNA): TGCAGTGCTAAAAGAGCGGGGGGGCCTGGAGAGACCCAGTACTTC.

This clonotype was picked up a small number of times. This chain links TRBV3-1 with TRBJ1-2; D is perhaps TRBD1 (5 bases). Trimming took 4 bases from V and 4 from J, leaving 31 bases between them. The CDR3 spans 20 residues. CDR1 is LGHDT and CDR2 is YNNKEL in the germline V gene (reference sequence). CDR3 DNA: TGTGCCAGCAGCCCTTGGACGGCCTCTGAGTATTTGGGGGTAGGCTATGGCTACACCTTC. It encodes CASSPWTASEYLGVGYGYTF.

This clonotype was recorded at least ten times. The chain joins TRBV15 to TRBJ2-7; 7 bases are a match to TRBD1. The CDR3 sequence is 15 residues long. CDR1 is LNHNV, CDR2 YYDKDF, per germline (reference sequence). V lost 4 bases, J lost 6 bases, and 12 bases stayed unmatched. The CDR3 loop is CATSMGTDRVGEQYV. As DNA, the CDR3 is TGTGCCACCAGCATGGGGACCGACAGGGTGGGCGAGCAGTACGTC.

The chain carries TRBV10-3 and TRBJ2-7; 7 bases agree with TRBD1. CDR1 and CDR2 (germline): ENHRY, SYGVKD. The CDR3 loop spans 13 amino acids. Trimming cost V 6 bases and J 4 bases; bases outside gene matches: 6. The CDR3 DNA is TGTGCCATCAGAGGGACAGAAGAATACGAGCAGTACTTC. Protein: CAIRGTEEYEQYF.

This clonotype came up a few times. The chain is built from TRBV6-5 and TRBJ1-2, with D tentatively TRBD1 (6 bases). With 6 bases removed from V and 1 base from J, the gap between germline ends came to 18 bases. Germline loops: CDR1 MNHEY, CDR2 SVGAGI. This CDR3 has 16 amino acids. CDR3 loop: CASRLTGTSYNYGYTF. The CDR3 DNA reads TGTGCCAGCAGACTAACCGGGACATCTTATAACTATGGCTACACCTTC.

This clonotype was seen more than once but under ten times. The chain joins TRBV4-2 to TRBJ1-6, with TRBD1 as a possible D gene (5 bases). Trimming stripped 4 bases from V and 3 bases from J, with 16 bases between. Germline assignment: CDR1 LGHNA and CDR2 YNFKEQ. This CDR3 is 17 amino acids long. The CDR3 loop is CASSPESLQVYNSPLHF. The CDR3 nucleotides read TGTGCCAGCAGCCCAGAGTCCCTACAGGTCTATAATTCACCCCTCCACTTT.

This clonotype has more than one count but fewer than ten. The chain couples TRBV4-1 to TRBJ2-7; D remains unclear. This CDR3 contains 13 residues. Germline V gene sequence: CDR1 MGHRA, CDR2 YSYEKL. Trimming shortened V by 1 base and J by 6 bases, and 10 bases separated the two germline ends. CDR3 region: CASSQGPLPEQYF. DNA for the CDR3: TGCGCCAGCAGCCAAGGCCCCCTCCCCGAGCAGTACTTC.

The gene calls are TRBV6-5 and TRBJ1-1; D not certain. The V and J ends lost 0 bases and 3 bases respectively, with 2 bases between them. In germline, CDR1 is MNHEY, CDR2 SVGAGI. There are 12 residues in the CDR3. The CDR3 sequence: CASSYSDTEAFF. As DNA, the CDR3 is TGTGCCAGCAGTTACTCGGACACTGAAGCTTTCTTT.

In this sample, this clonotype turned up a few times. The chain carries TRBV11-2 and TRBJ1-1; D unclear. CDR3 size: 17 residues. The germline V gene encodes CDR1 SGHAT and CDR2 FQNNGV. The ends were cut back, 0 bases at V and 0 bases at J, with 14 bases in the middle. CDR3 region: CASSLEVREPMNTEAFF. In nucleotides, the CDR3 is TGTGCCAGCAGCTTAGAAGTCCGAGAGCCCATGAACACTGAAGCTTTCTTT.

There are a few counts of this clonotype. The rearrangement links TRBV29-1 to TRBJ1-3, with D perhaps matching TRBD1 (5 bases). The V end was cut by 7 bases, the J end by 15 bases, with 19 bases between. The CDR3 runs to 11 residues. Germline V gene data show CDR1 as SQVTM and CDR2 as ANQGSEA. As DNA, the CDR3 is TGCAGCGCCGGGGACCCCAGGAGAACATATTTT. Translated, it gives CSAGDPRRTYF.

The chain joins TRBV6-5 to TRBJ1-3; 7 nucleotides match TRBD1. The CDR3 covers 14 residues. Germline V gene sequence: CDR1 MNHEY, CDR2 SVGAGI. Trimming took 6 bases from V and 3 from J; bases not matched to a gene: 5. The CDR3 region has the DNA TGTGCCAGCAGAGAACAGGGGATTGGAAACACCATATATTTT. Encoded protein: CASREQGIGNTIYF.

V usage is TRBV29-1 and J usage is TRBJ2-1; 8 bases are a match to TRBD1. J gave up 8 bases and V 4 bases, and 7 bases lay outside the gene matches. Germline CDR1 reads SQVTM; CDR2 reads ANQGSEA. This CDR3 region has 13 residues. The CDR3 is CSVAGQGGDEQFF. The CDR3, as DNA: TGCAGCGTTGCCGGACAGGGTGGCGATGAGCAGTTCTTC.

This clonotype was seen only a few times. The chain uses TRBV5-6 and TRBJ1-1; D unclear. CDR1 SGHDT and CDR2 YYEEEE come from the germline V gene. The CDR3 is 12 amino acids. Trimming shortened V by 3 bases and J by 0 bases, and 3 bases separated the two germline ends. The CDR3 bases are TGTGCCAGCAGCTGGGTGAACACTGAAGCTTTCTTT. Translated, it gives CASSWVNTEAFF.

The chain couples TRBV5-1 to TRBJ1-1, with a tentative D call TRBD1 (6 bases). Germline assignment: CDR1 SGHRS and CDR2 YFSETQ. With 3 bases removed from V and 1 base from J, the gap between germline ends came to 10 bases. This CDR3 contains 14 residues. The CDR3 protein is CASSSEQGNTEAFF. The CDR3 DNA reads as TGCGCCAGCAGCTCTGAACAGGGGAACACTGAAGCTTTCTTT. Full variable domain (outside the CDR3, taken from reference TRBV5-1 and TRBJ1-1): KAGVTQTPRYLIKTRGQQVTLSCSPISGHRSVSWYQQTPGQGLQFLFEYFSETQRNKGNFPGRFSGRQFSNSRSEMNVSTLELGDSALYLCASSSEQGNTEAFFGQGTRLTVV.

This clonotype was detected only a few times. The chain has TRBV12-3 or TRBV12-4 and TRBJ1-4; D unclear. Trimming cost V 3 bases and J 8 bases, with 13 bases left between them. The CDR3 extends over 14 amino acids. The CDR3 region has the DNA TGTGCCAGCAGTTTTCGAGCCCCTCGGGAAAAACTGTTTTTT. The encoded protein is CASSFRAPREKLFF.

This clonotype was seen more than once but under ten times. The rearrangement links TRBV19 to TRBJ2-2; a weak D match, TRBD1 (6 bases). CDR1 and CDR2 from the germline V gene are LNHDA and SQIVND (reference sequence). This CDR3 region has 16 residues. V lost 4 bases to trimming and J lost 5 bases, with 17 bases between them. In DNA form, the CDR3 reads TGTGCCAGTAGTAAGGGGGAACAGGGTTTAACCGGGGAGCTGTTTTTT. Residues: CASSKGEQGLTGELFF.

The V call is TRBV4-3, the J call TRBJ2-3; 8 nucleotides agree with TRBD2. After removal of 1 base from V and 5 bases from J, the junction contained 11 bases not matched to a gene. This CDR3 spans 17 amino acids. Germline lookup yields CDR1 LGHNA and CDR2 YSLEER. The CDR3 here is CASSQASAGDPGDTQYF. In DNA, the CDR3 is TGCGCCAGCAGCCAAGCATCAGCGGGGGATCCGGGAGATACGCAGTATTTT.

There are many counts of this clonotype. V is TRBV4-1 and J is TRBJ1-5; D is undetermined. The CDR3 covers 12 residues. The ends were cut back, 1 base at V and 6 bases at J, with 4 bases in the middle. Germline values: CDR1 MGHRA, CDR2 YSYEKL. CDR3 in amino acids: CASSQGGQPQHF. CDR3 sequence (DNA): TGCGCCAGCAGCCAAGGCGGTCAGCCCCAGCATTTT.

CDR3 DNA: TGCGCCAGCAGCCACAGTGAGGGGGGGTTTGGCTACACCTTC. Protein: CASSHSEGGFGYTF. The chain couples TRBV10-2 to TRBJ1-2; tentative D call: TRBD1 (6 bases). This CDR3 region has 14 residues. The ends were cut back, 6 bases at V and 7 bases at J, with 18 bases in the middle. Germline loops: CDR1 WSHSY, CDR2 SAAADI.

The sample holds a few counts of this clonotype. The V call is TRBV12-3 or TRBV12-4, the J call TRBJ2-5; a weak D match, TRBD1 (6 bases). V lost 8 bases and J lost 5, with 18 bases in between. The CDR3 has 14 residues. The CDR3: CASGEPGHRETQYF. Written as DNA, the CDR3 is TGTGCCAGCGGTGAACCGGGACATAGGGAGACCCAGTACTTC.